Each of the 2 T cell receptor beta chains below was sequenced from the same sample in a study of blood T cells in healthy people across ages. The use of a sample-barcoded 5' primer and a J-beta primer mix characterized a second PCR of about 6 to 12 cycles. TCRdb re-analysed the 5' RACE reads in MiXCR, keeping a single row per CDR3 protein. This table has under 800,000 distinct CDR3 sequences, roughly 20% appearing once. Sequenced input: blood. Receptors were obtained from a man between 70 and 80 years old in good health.

This rearrangement joins TRBV29-1 to TRBJ2-1, with 13 bases that match TRBD2. The V segment lost 4 bases and the J segment 8 bases; nucleotides outside the gene matches: 8. Germline V gives CDR1 SQVTM, CDR2 ANQGSEA. The CDR3 consists of 15 residues. CDR3 sequence: CSVGTSGSHRDEQFF. CDR3 DNA sequence: TGCAGCGTTGGGACTAGCGGGAGTCATAGAGATGAGCAGTTCTTC.

This clonotype was recorded a few times. The chain employs TRBV11-1 and TRBJ2-3; D is tentatively TRBD1 or TRBD2 (7 bases each). The CDR3 extends over 12 amino acids. In germline, CDR1 is SGHAT, CDR2 FQDESV (reference sequence). Between the trimmed V and J ends, which lost 5 bases and 11 bases, there was a span of 14 bases. The CDR3 DNA is TGTGCCAGCAGCCGTGACAGGGAGGGGCAGTATTTT. Its translation is CASSRDREGQYF.